This is a list of T cell receptor beta chains from one sample in a study of T cell repertoires in cytomegalovirus infection. TCRdb recomputed calls from the reads with MiXCR, one row per CDR3 protein. Among 250,000 to 300,000 distinct CDR3 sequences listed, about 23% were seen once. The specimen sequenced was PBMCs. The receptors were gathered from a human donor in good health (CMV status not recorded). Some clones in this sample may be carry-over from other donors' samples. CDR3s leave out the opening cysteine and the closing phenylalanine or tryptophan. A D gene is named only where the DNA matches it firmly.

CDR3 protein: ASSLGGRGYQPQH; D gene: -; V gene: TRBV7-2; J gene: TRBJ1-5
CDR3 protein: ASSLMAVAGYEQY; D gene: -; V gene: TRBV12-3/TRBV12-4; J gene: TRBJ2-7
CDR3 protein: ASSYLPGGDYT; D gene: -; V gene: TRBV7-9; J gene: TRBJ1-2
CDR3 protein: ASSTRGGLGEQF; D gene: TRBD2; V gene: TRBV7-2; J gene: TRBJ2-1
CDR3 protein: ASSDPRTEAF; D gene: -; V gene: TRBV6-1; J gene: TRBJ1-1
CDR3 protein: ASSFGGGSGTSSYEQY; D gene: TRBD2; V gene: TRBV7-6; J gene: TRBJ2-7
CDR3 protein: ASSEAGGTSTDTQY; D gene: -; V gene: TRBV6-1; J gene: TRBJ2-3
CDR3 protein: ASSPPAASYEQY; D gene: -; V gene: TRBV18; J gene: TRBJ2-7
CDR3 protein: ASRLAGGSTDTQY; D gene: TRBD2; V gene: TRBV28; J gene: TRBJ2-3
CDR3 protein: ASSQFQGSFYNEQF; D gene: -; V gene: TRBV14; J gene: TRBJ2-1
CDR3 protein: SARSRGAGYTSPLH; D gene: -; V gene: TRBV20-1; J gene: TRBJ1-6
CDR3 protein: SATGLAGDSYNEQF; D gene: TRBD2; V gene: TRBV20-1; J gene: TRBJ2-1
CDR3 protein: ASYSGSSIEQY; D gene: TRBD2; V gene: TRBV28; J gene: TRBJ2-7
CDR3 protein: SVDENTGELF; D gene: -; V gene: TRBV29-1; J gene: TRBJ2-2